This T cell receptor beta chain is drawn from a study of sequential checkpoint blockade in melanoma. Regarding the study as a whole: Tumor T-cell fraction and clonality correlated with PD-L1 and CD8+ counts.

This clone turned up a few times. No antigen is known for it. Germline CDR1 LNHDA, CDR2 SQIVND (reference sequence). Between the trimmed V and J ends, which lost 1 base and 10 bases, there was a span of 7 bases. This CDR3 spans 11 amino acids. Profiling relied on immunoSEQ multiplex PCR, and the TCRdb table lists in-frame clones only, not all of them. The table records about 4,900 clones, 30% to 35% of them present only once. The treatment is: randomized to nivolumab then ipilimumab (arm A) or the reverse (arm B). The origin of this receptor is a human donor with melanoma. This rearrangement joins TRBV19 to TRBJ1-1; D not resolved. Specimen: tumor tissue (inferred from file names), collected from a patient given nivolumab and ipilimumab in sequence. Written as DNA, the CDR3 is TGTGCCAGTAGTATAGGGGGAAGAGCTTTCTTT. It translates to CASSIGGRAFF.